What follows are 20 T cell receptor beta chains derived from one specimen sequenced in a study of OX40 agonist ivuxolimab in advanced cancers. Libraries were prepared by immunoSEQ multiplex PCR; TCRdb keeps only in-frame clonotypes and omits some of them. The table shows around 70,000 clones, with 80% to 95% occurring only once. The sample here was CD4+ or CD8+ T cells sorted from blood, taken in a trial of the OX40 agonist ivuxolimab. All receptors come from an adult with an advanced solid tumor such as melanoma, head and neck, liver or kidney cancer.

The chain employs TRBV5-1 and TRBJ1-2; D unclear. Germline CDR1 reads SGHRS; CDR2 reads YFSETQ. V dropped 0 bases and J dropped 5 bases, with 11 bases sitting between them. The CDR3 covers 14 residues. CDR3 sequence reads: CASSLASTDYGYTF. The CDR3 nucleotides read TGCGCCAGCAGCTTGGCCTCGACTGATTATGGCTACACCTTC.

The rearrangement uses TRBV10-3 and TRBJ2-1; 10 positions match TRBD1. In germline, CDR1 is ENHRY, CDR2 SYGVKD. The CDR3 length is 16 residues. Losses at the gene ends were 4 bases for V and 8 bases for J; bases not matched to a gene: 11. CDR3 in amino acids: CAISVTGGALGDEQFF. CDR3 coding DNA: TGTGCCATCAGTGTGACAGGGGGCGCGTTAGGCGATGAGCAGTTCTTC.

The rearrangement links TRBV10-1 to TRBJ2-7; D uncertain. Looked up from germline, CDR1 is WNHNN and CDR2 is SYGVQD (reference sequence). Trimming removed 2 bases at V and 9 bases at J, with 14 bases between. CDR3 length: 13 amino acids. CDR3 protein: CASSEGDPSRQYF. CDR3 coding DNA: TGCGCCAGCAGTGAGGGTGATCCCTCCAGGCAGTACTTC.

This clone has only a few counts. The chain joins TRBV4-2 to TRBJ1-2; 7 bases are shared with TRBD1. From germline, CDR1 is LGHNA and CDR2 YNFKEQ. There are 13 residues in the CDR3. V lost 5 bases and J lost 4; bases outside the gene matches: 4. The DNA of the CDR3 is TGTGCCAGCAGCATGGACAGGACCTATGGCTACACCTTC. It is translated as CASSMDRTYGYTF.

The genes are TRBV6-5 and TRBJ1-2, with 10 bases matching TRBD1. The CDR3 extends over 15 amino acids. CDR1 and CDR2 from the germline V gene are MNHEY and SVGAGI. With 5 bases clipped from V and 7 bases from J, the junction kept 10 bases outside the gene matches. The chain's CDR3 is CASSGPGQGTLGYTF. The DNA for the CDR3 is TGTGCCAGCAGTGGGCCGGGACAGGGGACGCTTGGCTACACCTTC.

The V gene is TRBV7-9, the J gene TRBJ2-3, with D uncertain. The CDR3 spans 18 residues. The germline V gene has CDR1 SEHNR and CDR2 FQNEAQ (reference sequence). Trimming removed 3 bases from V and 1 base from J, with 20 bases in between. CDR3 loop: CASSFNGQSQSGTDTQYF. In DNA form, the CDR3 reads TGTGCCAGCAGCTTCAACGGCCAGTCCCAATCTGGCACAGATACGCAGTATTTT.

This clone occurred a few times. CDR3 loop: CASSQDRPSNYNSPLHF. The CDR3 DNA is TGCGCCAGCAGCCAAGATCGGCCAAGCAACTATAATTCACCCCTCCACTTT. The chain carries TRBV4-1 and TRBJ1-6; the D is unclear. V was pared by 0 bases and J by 3 bases, with 12 bases between. Per germline, CDR1 MGHRA and CDR2 YSYEKL. The CDR3 contains 17 residues.

V and J are TRBV7-8 and TRBJ2-3; D gene unclear. The germline V gene has CDR1 SGHVS and CDR2 FQNEAQ. V was clipped by 5 bases and J by 1 base, with 10 bases between them. This CDR3 spans 14 amino acids. CDR3 amino acids: CASSTNSGTDTQYF. CDR3 nucleotide sequence: TGTGCCAGCAGCACCAATAGTGGCACAGATACGCAGTATTTT.

The chain employs TRBV4-1 and TRBJ1-2; 7 bases fit TRBD1. Per the germline V gene, CDR1 is MGHRA and CDR2 is YSYEKL. With V trimmed by 5 bases and J by 3 bases, 9 bases remained unmatched. There are 15 residues in the CDR3. The CDR3 spells CASSKGQVGYYGYTF. CDR3 bases: TGCGCCAGCAGCAAAGGACAGGTCGGGTACTATGGCTACACCTTC.

The chain joins TRBV6-5 to TRBJ1-4; tentative D call: TRBD1 (5 bases). This CDR3 is 15 amino acids long. V lost 0 bases and J lost 0, with 5 bases in between. Germline V CDR1 and CDR2: MNHEY, SVGAGI. CDR3 region: CASSYSTATNEKLFF. CDR3 DNA: TGTGCCAGCAGTTACTCGACAGCAACTAATGAAAAACTGTTTTTT.

This clone has only one observation. The V call is TRBV6-1, the J call TRBJ1-5; D not resolved. This CDR3 has 13 residues. The V end lost 3 bases, the J end lost 4 bases, and 7 bases lay between the germline ends. The germline V gene has CDR1 MNHNS and CDR2 SASEGT. The CDR3 loop reads CASSDRLNQPQHF. The DNA for the CDR3 is TGTGCCAGCAGTGACAGGTTGAATCAGCCCCAGCATTTT.

This chain joins TRBV18 and TRBJ2-1; D uncertain. CDR1 is KGHSH, CDR2 LQKENI, per germline. The CDR3 consists of 14 residues. Trimming stripped 0 bases from V and 7 bases from J, with 10 bases between. The CDR3 nucleotides are TGTGCCAGCTCACCACCCCACTCAAAGAATGAGCAGTTCTTC. This sequence encodes CASSPPHSKNEQFF.

This clone was seen only once. V gene TRBV5-5 combines with J gene TRBJ2-7; D uncertain. Germline CDR1 and CDR2: SGHKS and YYEKEE (reference sequence). The CDR3 has 13 amino acids. The V end was cut by 0 bases, the J end by 6 bases, with 10 bases between. The CDR3 loop is CASSLGAEREQYF. Here the CDR3 DNA reads TGTGCCAGCAGCTTGGGTGCAGAACGCGAGCAGTACTTC.

This clone was observed a single time. The CDR3 loop is CASSLGLGQPQHF. CDR3 DNA sequence: TGTGCCAGCAGTCTCGGGTTAGGTCAGCCCCAGCATTTT. The chain is built from TRBV5-8 and TRBJ1-5, with no clear D. The V and J ends lost 5 bases and 6 bases respectively, with 12 bases between them. CDR1 is SGHTS, CDR2 YDEGEE, per germline. CDR3 length: 13 amino acids.

This sequence joins TRBV2 and TRBJ2-5; 14 bases are a match to TRBD2. V shed 5 bases, J shed 5 bases, and the junction held 7 bases outside the gene matches. Germline V gene lookup returns CDR1 SNHLY and CDR2 FYNNEI. This CDR3 is built from 16 residues. CDR3 bases: TGTGCCAGCAGTACGAGGACTAGCGGGGGGCGGGAGACCCAGTACTTC. Protein product: CASSTRTSGGRETQYF. Supplemented by reference TRBV2 and TRBJ2-5, the full variable domain reads EPEVTQTPSHQVTQMGQEVILRCVPISNHLYFYWYRQILGQKVEFLVSFYNNEISEKSEIFDDQFSVERPDGSNFTLKIRSTKLEDSAMYFCASSTRTSGGRETQYFGPGTRLLVL.

This chain uses TRBV2 with TRBJ1-1; D is unclear. CDR3 length: 9 amino acids. Trimming removed 10 bases from V and 11 bases from J, with 11 bases in between. Germline V gene data show CDR1 as SNHLY and CDR2 as FYNNEI. CDR3 DNA sequence: TGTGCCACCTCCCTGGGGGCTTTCTTT. This gives the protein CATSLGAFF.

V is TRBV5-1 and J is TRBJ1-2; TRBD1 is a possible D gene (6 bases). This CDR3 is 15 amino acids long. Per germline, CDR1 SGHRS and CDR2 YFSETQ. Trimming shortened V by 4 bases and J by 3 bases, and 16 bases separated the two germline ends. The chain's CDR3 is CASSPQAGEDYGYTF. CDR3 coding DNA: TGCGCCAGCAGCCCCCAGGCAGGGGAGGACTATGGCTACACCTTC.

This chain connects TRBV15 to TRBJ1-2; D is unclear. The CDR3 sequence is 14 residues long. V dropped 0 bases and J dropped 2 bases, with 7 bases sitting between them. From germline, CDR1 is LNHNV and CDR2 YYDKDF (reference sequence). CDR3 nucleotides: TGTGCCACCAGCAGAGAGGCCGGGAACTATGGCTACACCTTC. This sequence encodes CATSREAGNYGYTF.

The chain combines TRBV27 with TRBJ2-1; 13 nucleotides match TRBD2. Trimming at V came to 1 base and at J to 9 bases, leaving 3 bases not matched to a gene. The CDR3 extends over 15 amino acids. CDR1 is MNHEY, CDR2 SMNVEV, per germline (reference sequence). CDR3 coding DNA: TGTGCCAGCAGTTTATTGACTAGCGGGAGGTCTGAGCAGTTCTTC. It is translated as CASSLLTSGRSEQFF.

To note about this clone: Other DNA sequences in the same sample also yield this CDR3. The rearrangement links TRBV30 to TRBJ2-1; D is unresolved. Trimming removed 0 bases at V and 7 bases at J, with 4 bases between. Germline V gives CDR1 GTSNPN, CDR2 SVGIG (reference sequence). There are 11 residues in the CDR3. CDR3 region: CAWSVGNEQFF. The CDR3 region has the DNA TGTGCCTGGAGTGTAGGGAATGAGCAGTTCTTC. Drawing the rest from reference TRBV30 and TRBJ2-1, the complete variable domain is SQTIHQWPATLVQPVGSPLSLECTVEGTSNPNLYWYRQAAGRGLQLLFYSVGIGQISSEVPQNLSASRPQDRQFILSSKKLLLSDSGFYLCAWSVGNEQFFGPGTRLTVL.